Detailed here is one TCR beta chain. This entry belongs to a study of PD-L1 blockade in urothelial cancer. With 3 bases removed from V and 1 base from J, the gap between germline ends came to 13 bases. The germline V gene has CDR1 SGHVS and CDR2 FNYEAQ. The CDR3 length is 15 residues. Measured with immunoSEQ multiplex PCR; TCRdb has only the in-frame clones, and not every one. The table includes 40,000 or so clones, 82% detected once. Time point given: peripheral blood 6 weeks after treatment start. The sequences come from PBMCs, collected around atezolizumab (anti-PD-L1) treatment. This clonotype was sampled from a man aged 55-75 years with urothelial cancer. The chain is built from TRBV7-6 and TRBJ2-7; the D gene is possibly TRBD1 (6 bases). CDR3 DNA sequence: TGTGCCAGCAGCTTTAAGGGGGATTGGTCCTACGAGCAGTACTTC. Translating it yields CASSFKGDWSYEQYF.